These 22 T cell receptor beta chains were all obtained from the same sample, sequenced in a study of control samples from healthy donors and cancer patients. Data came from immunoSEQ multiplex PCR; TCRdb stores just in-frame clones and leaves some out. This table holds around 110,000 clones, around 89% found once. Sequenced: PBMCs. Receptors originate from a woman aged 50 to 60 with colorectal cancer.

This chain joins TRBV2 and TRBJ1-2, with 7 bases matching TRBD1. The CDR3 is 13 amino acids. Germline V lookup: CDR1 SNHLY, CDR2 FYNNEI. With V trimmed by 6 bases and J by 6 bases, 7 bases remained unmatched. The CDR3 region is CASRGNRGNGYTF. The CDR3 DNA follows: TGTGCCAGCAGAGGGAACAGGGGAAATGGCTACACCTTC.

CDR3 protein: CASSRLTGGTDTQYF. The CDR3 nucleotides are TGTGCCAGCAGTAGACTGACAGGGGGCACAGATACGCAGTATTTT. The rearrangement joins TRBV11-2 to TRBJ2-3; 8 positions match TRBD1. Germline V gives CDR1 SGHAT, CDR2 FQNNGV. The CDR3 runs 15 residues. V was clipped by 6 bases and J by 1 base; unmatched bases: 6.

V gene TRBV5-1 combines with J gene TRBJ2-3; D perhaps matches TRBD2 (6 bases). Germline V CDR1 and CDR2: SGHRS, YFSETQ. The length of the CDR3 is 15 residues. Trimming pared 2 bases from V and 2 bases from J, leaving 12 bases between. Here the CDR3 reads CASSFGGAFTDTQYF. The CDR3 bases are TGCGCCAGCAGCTTTGGCGGGGCCTTCACAGATACGCAGTATTTT.

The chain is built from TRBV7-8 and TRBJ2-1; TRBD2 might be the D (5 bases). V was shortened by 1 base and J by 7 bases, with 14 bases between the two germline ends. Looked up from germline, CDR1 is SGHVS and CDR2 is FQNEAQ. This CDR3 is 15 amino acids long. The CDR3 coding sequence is TGTGCCAGCAGCTTAGGGAGGAGAGGTACGAATGAGCAGTTCTTC. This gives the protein CASSLGRRGTNEQFF. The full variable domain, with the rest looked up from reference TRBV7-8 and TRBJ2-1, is GAGVSQSPRYKVAKRGQDVALRCDPISGHVSLFWYQQALGQGPEFLTYFQNEAQLDKSGLPSDRFFAERPEGSVSTLKIQRTQQEDSAVYLCASSLGRRGTNEQFFGPGTRLTVL.

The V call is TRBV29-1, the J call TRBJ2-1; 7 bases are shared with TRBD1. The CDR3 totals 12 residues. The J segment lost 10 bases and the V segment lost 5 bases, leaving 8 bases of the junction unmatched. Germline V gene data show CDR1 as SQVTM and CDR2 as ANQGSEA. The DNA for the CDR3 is TGCAGCGTTTCCCGAACAGGGGCCGAGCAGTTCTTC. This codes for CSVSRTGAEQFF.

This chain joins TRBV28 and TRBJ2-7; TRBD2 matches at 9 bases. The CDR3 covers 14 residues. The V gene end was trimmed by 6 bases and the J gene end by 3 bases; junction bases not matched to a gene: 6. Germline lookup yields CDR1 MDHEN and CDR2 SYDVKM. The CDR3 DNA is TGTGCCAGCAGAACCGGGACTAGCTACTACGAGCAGTACTTC. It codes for CASRTGTSYYEQYF. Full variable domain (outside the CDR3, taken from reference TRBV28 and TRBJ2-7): DVKVTQSSRYLVKRTGEKVFLECVQDMDHENMFWYRQDPGLGLRLIYFSYDVKMKEKGDIPEGYSVSREKKERFSLILESASTNQTSMYLCASRTGTSYYEQYFGPGTRLTVT.

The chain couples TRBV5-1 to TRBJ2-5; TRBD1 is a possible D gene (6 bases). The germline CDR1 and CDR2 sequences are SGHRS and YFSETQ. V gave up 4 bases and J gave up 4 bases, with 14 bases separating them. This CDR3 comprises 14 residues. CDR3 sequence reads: CASSPRDTGETQYF. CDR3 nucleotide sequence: TGCGCCAGCAGCCCCCGGGACACAGGAGAGACCCAGTACTTC. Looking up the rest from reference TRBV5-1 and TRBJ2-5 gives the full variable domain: KAGVTQTPRYLIKTRGQQVTLSCSPISGHRSVSWYQQTPGQGLQFLFEYFSETQRNKGNFPGRFSGRQFSNSRSEMNVSTLELGDSALYLCASSPRDTGETQYFGPGTRLLVL.

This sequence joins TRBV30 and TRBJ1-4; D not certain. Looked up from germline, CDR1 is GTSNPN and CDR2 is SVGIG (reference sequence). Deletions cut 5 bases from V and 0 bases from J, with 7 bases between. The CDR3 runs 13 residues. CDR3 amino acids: CAWAGATNEKLFF. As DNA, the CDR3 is TGTGCCTGGGCAGGCGCAACTAATGAAAAACTGTTTTTT.

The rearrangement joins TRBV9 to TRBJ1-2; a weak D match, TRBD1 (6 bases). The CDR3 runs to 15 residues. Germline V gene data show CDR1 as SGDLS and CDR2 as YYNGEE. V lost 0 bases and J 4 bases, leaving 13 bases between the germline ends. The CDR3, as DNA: TGTGCCAGCAGCGTAGGGGCCAGGGGTAGCTATGGCTACACCTTC. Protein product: CASSVGARGSYGYTF.

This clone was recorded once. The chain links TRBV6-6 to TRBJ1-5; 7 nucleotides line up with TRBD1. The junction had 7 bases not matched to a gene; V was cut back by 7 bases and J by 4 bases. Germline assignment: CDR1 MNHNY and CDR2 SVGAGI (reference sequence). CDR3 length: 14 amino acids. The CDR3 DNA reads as TGTGCCAGCAAGGGGACAGCGGATAATCAGCCCCAGCATTTT. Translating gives CASKGTADNQPQHF.

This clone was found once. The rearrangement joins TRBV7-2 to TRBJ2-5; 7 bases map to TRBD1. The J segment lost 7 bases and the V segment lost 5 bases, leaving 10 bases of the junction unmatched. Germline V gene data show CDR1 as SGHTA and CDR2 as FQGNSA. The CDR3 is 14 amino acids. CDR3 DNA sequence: TGTGCCAGCAGCGTTGACAGGGCCCGGGGGACCCAGTACTTC. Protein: CASSVDRARGTQYF.

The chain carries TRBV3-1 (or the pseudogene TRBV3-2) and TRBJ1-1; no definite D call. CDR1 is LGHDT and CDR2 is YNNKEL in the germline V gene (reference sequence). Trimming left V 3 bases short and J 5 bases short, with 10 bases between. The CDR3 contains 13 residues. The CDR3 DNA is TGTGCCAGCAGCCAGACGGTATTAACTGAAGCTTTCTTT. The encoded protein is CASSQTVLTEAFF.

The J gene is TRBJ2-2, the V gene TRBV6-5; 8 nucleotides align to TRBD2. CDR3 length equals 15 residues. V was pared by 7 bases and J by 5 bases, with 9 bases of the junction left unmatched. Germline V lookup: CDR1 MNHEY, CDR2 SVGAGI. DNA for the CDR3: TGTGCCAGCAACCGGGGGGGCAGGGTTACCGGGGAGCTGTTTTTT. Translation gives CASNRGGRVTGELFF.

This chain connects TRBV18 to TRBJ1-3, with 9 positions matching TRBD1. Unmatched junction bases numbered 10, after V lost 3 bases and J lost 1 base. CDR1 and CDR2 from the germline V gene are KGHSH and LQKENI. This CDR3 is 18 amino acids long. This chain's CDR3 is CASSPRRTGEGSGNTIYF. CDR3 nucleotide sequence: TGTGCCAGCTCACCCAGACGGACAGGGGAAGGGTCTGGAAACACCATATATTTT.

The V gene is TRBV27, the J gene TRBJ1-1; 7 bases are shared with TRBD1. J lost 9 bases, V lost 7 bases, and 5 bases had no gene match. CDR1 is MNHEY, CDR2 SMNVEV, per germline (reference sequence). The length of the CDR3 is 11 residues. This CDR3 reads CASTWGQQAFF. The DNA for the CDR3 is TGTGCCAGCACTTGGGGACAGCAAGCTTTCTTT.

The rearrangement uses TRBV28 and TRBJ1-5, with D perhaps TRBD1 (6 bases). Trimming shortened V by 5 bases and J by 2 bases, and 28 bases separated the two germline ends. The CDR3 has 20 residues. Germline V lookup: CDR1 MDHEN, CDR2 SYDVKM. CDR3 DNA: TGTGCCAGCAGTGAATCCCCATCTGAAGGACAGTATTGGGGCAATCAGCCCCAGCATTTT. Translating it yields CASSESPSEGQYWGNQPQHF.

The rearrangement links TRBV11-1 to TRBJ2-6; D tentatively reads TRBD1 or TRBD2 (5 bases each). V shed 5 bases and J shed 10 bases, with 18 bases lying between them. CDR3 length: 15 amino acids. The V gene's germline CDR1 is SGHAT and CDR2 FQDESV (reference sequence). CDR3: CASSMRGVSRNVLTF. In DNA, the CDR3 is TGTGCCAGCAGCATGCGAGGGGTATCAAGGAACGTCCTGACTTTC.

CDR3 in amino acids: CAWSSGGIWETQYF. CDR3 coding DNA: TGTGCCTGGAGTTCTGGAGGGATCTGGGAGACCCAGTACTTC. The chain employs TRBV30 and TRBJ2-5; D is perhaps TRBD2 (6 bases). CDR1 and CDR2 from the germline V gene are GTSNPN and SVGIG (reference sequence). The V end lost 2 bases, the J end lost 5 bases, and 15 bases lay between the germline ends. The CDR3 contains 14 residues.

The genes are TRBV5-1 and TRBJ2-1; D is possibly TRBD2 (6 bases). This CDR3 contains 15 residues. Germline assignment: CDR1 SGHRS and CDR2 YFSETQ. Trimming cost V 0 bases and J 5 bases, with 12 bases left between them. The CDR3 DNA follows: TGCGCCAGCAGCTTGGCGGGAGCAGGGAACAATGAGCAGTTCTTC. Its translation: CASSLAGAGNNEQFF.

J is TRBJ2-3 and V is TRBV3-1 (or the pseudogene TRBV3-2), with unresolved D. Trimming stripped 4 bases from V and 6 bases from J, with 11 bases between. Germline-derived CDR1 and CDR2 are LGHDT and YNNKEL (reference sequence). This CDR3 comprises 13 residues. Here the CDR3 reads CASSLTPEDTQYF. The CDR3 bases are TGTGCCAGCAGCCTTACGCCGGAGGATACGCAGTATTTT.

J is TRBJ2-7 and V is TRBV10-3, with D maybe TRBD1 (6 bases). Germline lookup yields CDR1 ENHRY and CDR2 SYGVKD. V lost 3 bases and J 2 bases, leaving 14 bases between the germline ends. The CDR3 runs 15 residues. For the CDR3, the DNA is TGTGCCATCAGTGATGCAGGGACACAGACCTACGAGCAGTACTTC. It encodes CAISDAGTQTYEQYF.

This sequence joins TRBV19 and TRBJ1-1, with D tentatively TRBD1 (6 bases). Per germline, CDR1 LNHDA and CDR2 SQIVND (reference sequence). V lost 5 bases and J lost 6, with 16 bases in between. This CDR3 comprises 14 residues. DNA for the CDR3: TGTGCCAGTAGTTTAGGGGCCAGGGGACCTGAAGCTTTCTTT. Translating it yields CASSLGARGPEAFF.